The rows below give T cell receptor beta chains drawn from one sample of a study of T cells in Graves' hyperthyroidism and ophthalmopathy. TCRdb itself ran the multiplex PCR reads through MiXCR, one entry per CDR3 protein. The sample shows approximately 740,000 distinct CDR3 sequences, 11% to 15% of them seen only once. The material sequenced was blood. These receptors all stem from a woman aged 18-29 years with Graves' hyperthyroidism. Both conserved end residues are part of each CDR3. Fields, in order: clone size, D gene, J gene, V gene, CDR3 DNA, CDR3 protein. D genes are given only for firm matches. The size field is filled for only some rows; it gives once, few, many or a size class.

abundance: -; d_gene: TRBD2; j_gene: TRBJ2-2; v_gene: TRBV20-1; CDR3nt: TGCAGTGCTAGAGATCCAGTAACGGGAGGAACCGGGGAGCTGTTTTTT; CDR3aa: CSARDPVTGGTGELFF
abundance: -; d_gene: -; j_gene: TRBJ1-1; v_gene: TRBV18; CDR3nt: TGTGCCAGCTCACCGGACTTTGTAAAGGGGCGGGTGAGAACTGAAGCTTTCTTT; CDR3aa: CASSPDFVKGRVRTEAFF
abundance: few; d_gene: -; j_gene: TRBJ1-4; v_gene: TRBV30; CDR3nt: TGTGCCTGGAACCCCGGGGGAAATGAAAAACTGTTTTTT; CDR3aa: CAWNPGGNEKLFF
abundance: few; d_gene: -; j_gene: TRBJ1-5; v_gene: TRBV4-1; CDR3nt: TGCGCCAGCAGCCAGTTATTCCAGGGCTTTCGAAATCAGCCCCAGCATTTT; CDR3aa: CASSQLFQGFRNQPQHF
abundance: many; d_gene: -; j_gene: TRBJ2-5; v_gene: TRBV6-6; CDR3nt: TGTGCCAGCAGTTACGAAGGAGGAATGGGGGTTGAGACCCAGTACTTC; CDR3aa: CASSYEGGMGVETQYF
abundance: -; d_gene: TRBD2; j_gene: TRBJ2-1; v_gene: TRBV6-5; CDR3nt: TGTGCCAGCAGTTACAGGACTAGCGGGGCGCAGTTCTTC; CDR3aa: CASSYRTSGAQFF
abundance: many; d_gene: -; j_gene: TRBJ2-2; v_gene: TRBV12-3/TRBV12-4; CDR3nt: TGTGCCAGCAGTTTAGGTCTCCTAGGGACCGGGGAGCTGTTTTTT; CDR3aa: CASSLGLLGTGELFF
abundance: many; d_gene: TRBD2; j_gene: TRBJ2-3; v_gene: TRBV5-8; CDR3nt: TGTGCCAGCAGCTTGGCCGGGGCTAGCGGAGATACGCAGTATTTT; CDR3aa: CASSLAGASGDTQYF
abundance: few; d_gene: -; j_gene: TRBJ1-1; v_gene: TRBV4-1; CDR3nt: TGCGCCAGCAGCCAAGGGTCCGGCGACCGGGGTGGCACTGAAGCTTTCTTT; CDR3aa: CASSQGSGDRGGTEAFF
abundance: few; d_gene: -; j_gene: TRBJ2-7; v_gene: TRBV20-1; CDR3nt: TGCAGTGCTAGAGACCACTTCCCAAATGCCGAGCAGTACTTC; CDR3aa: CSARDHFPNAEQYF
abundance: -; d_gene: TRBD2; j_gene: TRBJ2-7; v_gene: TRBV7-9; CDR3nt: TGTGCCAGCAGCCCTAGAGGGTCCCTAGCGGACTACGAGCAGTACTTC; CDR3aa: CASSPRGSLADYEQYF
abundance: many; d_gene: -; j_gene: TRBJ2-7; v_gene: TRBV20-1; CDR3nt: TGCAGTGGGCCATCCCAGGAGGAGCAGTACTTC; CDR3aa: CSGPSQEEQYF
abundance: many; d_gene: TRBD1; j_gene: TRBJ1-2; v_gene: TRBV4-3; CDR3nt: TGCGCCAGCAGCCAAGACCTTTGGGACAGCAACTATGGCTACACCTTC; CDR3aa: CASSQDLWDSNYGYTF
abundance: few; d_gene: TRBD2; j_gene: TRBJ2-2; v_gene: TRBV14; CDR3nt: TGTGCCAGCAGCCAAGACCAAAGACGGTGGGAGGGCCGCACCGGGGAGCTGTTTTTT; CDR3aa: CASSQDQRRWEGRTGELFF